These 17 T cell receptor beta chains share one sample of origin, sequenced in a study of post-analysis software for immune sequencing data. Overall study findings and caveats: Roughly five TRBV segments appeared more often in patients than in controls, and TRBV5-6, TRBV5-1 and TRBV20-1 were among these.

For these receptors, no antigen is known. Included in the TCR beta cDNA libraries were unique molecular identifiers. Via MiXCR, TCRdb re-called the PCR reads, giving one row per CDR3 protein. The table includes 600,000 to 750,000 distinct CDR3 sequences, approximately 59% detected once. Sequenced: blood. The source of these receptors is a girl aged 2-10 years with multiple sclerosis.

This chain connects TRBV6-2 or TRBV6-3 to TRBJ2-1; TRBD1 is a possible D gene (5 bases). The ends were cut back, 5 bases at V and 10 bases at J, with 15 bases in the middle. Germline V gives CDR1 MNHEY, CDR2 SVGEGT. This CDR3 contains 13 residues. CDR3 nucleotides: TGTGCCAGCAGTCAGACCTCGAACAGGGAGCAGTTCTTC. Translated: CASSQTSNREQFF.

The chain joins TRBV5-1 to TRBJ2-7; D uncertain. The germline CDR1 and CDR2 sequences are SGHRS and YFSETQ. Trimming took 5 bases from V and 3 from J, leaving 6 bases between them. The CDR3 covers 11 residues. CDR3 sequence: CASRSNYEQYF. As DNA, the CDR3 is TGCGCCAGCAGGTCGAACTACGAGCAGTACTTC. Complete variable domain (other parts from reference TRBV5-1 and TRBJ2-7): KAGVTQTPRYLIKTRGQQVTLSCSPISGHRSVSWYQQTPGQGLQFLFEYFSETQRNKGNFPGRFSGRQFSNSRSEMNVSTLELGDSALYLCASRSNYEQYFGPGTRLTVT.

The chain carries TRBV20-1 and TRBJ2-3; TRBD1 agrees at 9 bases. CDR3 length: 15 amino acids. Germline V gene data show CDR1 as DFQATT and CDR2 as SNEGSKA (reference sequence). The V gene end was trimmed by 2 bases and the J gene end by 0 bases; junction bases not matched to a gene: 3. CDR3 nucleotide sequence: TGCAGTGCTAGACGGGACAGGGCTAGCACAGATACGCAGTATTTT. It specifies CSARRDRASTDTQYF.

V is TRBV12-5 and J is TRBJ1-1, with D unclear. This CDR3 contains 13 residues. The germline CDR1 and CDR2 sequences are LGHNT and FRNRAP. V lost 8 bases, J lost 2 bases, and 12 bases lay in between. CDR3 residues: CASIQTHNTEAFF. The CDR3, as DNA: TGTGCTAGTATCCAGACTCACAACACTGAAGCTTTCTTT.

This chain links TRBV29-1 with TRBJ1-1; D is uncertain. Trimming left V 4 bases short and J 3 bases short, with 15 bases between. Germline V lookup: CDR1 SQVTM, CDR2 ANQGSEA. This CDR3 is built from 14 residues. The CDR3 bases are TGCAGCGTTGGGGCCAAGGGCGCGGACACTGAAGCTTTCTTT. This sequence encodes CSVGAKGADTEAFF. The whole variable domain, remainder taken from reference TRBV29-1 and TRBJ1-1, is SAVISQKPSRDICQRGTSLTIQCQVDSQVTMMFWYRQQPGQSLTLIATANQGSEATYESGFVIDKFPISRPNLTFSTLTVSNMSPEDSSIYLCSVGAKGADTEAFFGQGTRLTVV.

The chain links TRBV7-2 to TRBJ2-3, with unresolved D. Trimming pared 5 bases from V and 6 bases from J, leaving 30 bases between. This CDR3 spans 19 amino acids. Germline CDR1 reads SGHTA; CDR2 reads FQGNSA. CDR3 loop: CASSPQQAPSGPERDTQYF. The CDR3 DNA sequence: TGTGCCAGCAGCCCCCAGCAGGCCCCCTCCGGCCCCGAGAGGGATACGCAGTATTTT.

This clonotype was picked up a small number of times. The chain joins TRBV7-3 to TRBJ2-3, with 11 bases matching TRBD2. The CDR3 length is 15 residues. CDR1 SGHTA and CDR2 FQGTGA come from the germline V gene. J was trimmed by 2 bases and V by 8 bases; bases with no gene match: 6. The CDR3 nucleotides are TGTGCCAGCGGATCGACTAGCGGGGCCACAGATACGCAGTATTTT. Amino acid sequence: CASGSTSGATDTQYF.

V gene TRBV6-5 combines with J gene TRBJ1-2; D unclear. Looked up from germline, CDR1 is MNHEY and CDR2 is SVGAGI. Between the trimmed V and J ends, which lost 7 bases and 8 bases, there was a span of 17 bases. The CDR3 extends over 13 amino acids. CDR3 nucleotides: TGTGCCAGCACCCAAAGGAGGGAGGGCGGCTACACCTTC. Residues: CASTQRREGGYTF.

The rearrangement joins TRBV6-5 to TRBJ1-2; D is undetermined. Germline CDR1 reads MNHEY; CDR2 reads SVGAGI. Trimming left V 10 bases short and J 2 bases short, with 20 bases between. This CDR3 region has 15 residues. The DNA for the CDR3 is TGTGCCACCCTTCATCTGCAGACACAGAACTATGGCTACACCTTC. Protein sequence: CATLHLQTQNYGYTF.

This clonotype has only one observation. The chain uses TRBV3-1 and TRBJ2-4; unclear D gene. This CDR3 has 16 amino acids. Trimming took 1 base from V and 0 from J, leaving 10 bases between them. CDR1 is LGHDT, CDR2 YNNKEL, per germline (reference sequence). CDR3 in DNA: TGTGCCAGCAGCCAAGCAACGGAGCTAGCCAAAAACATTCAGTACTTC. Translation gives CASSQATELAKNIQYF.

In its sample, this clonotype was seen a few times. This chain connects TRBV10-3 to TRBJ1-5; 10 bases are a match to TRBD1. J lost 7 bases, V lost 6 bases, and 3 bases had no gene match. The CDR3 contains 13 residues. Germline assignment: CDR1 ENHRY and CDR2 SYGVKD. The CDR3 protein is CAIRGQGGQPQHF. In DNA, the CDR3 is TGTGCCATCAGAGGACAGGGGGGACAGCCCCAGCATTTT.

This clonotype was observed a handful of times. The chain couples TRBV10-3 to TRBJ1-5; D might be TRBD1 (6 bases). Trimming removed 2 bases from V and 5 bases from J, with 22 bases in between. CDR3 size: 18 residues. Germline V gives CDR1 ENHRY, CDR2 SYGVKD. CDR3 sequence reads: CAISEIGSVGGADQPQHF. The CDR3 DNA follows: TGTGCCATCAGTGAGATAGGTTCGGTGGGGGGCGCGGATCAGCCCCAGCATTTT.

The DNA of the CDR3 is TGCAGCGTTACTCTGGACAGATCACAAGAGACCCAGTACTTC. Translation gives CSVTLDRSQETQYF. The chain joins TRBV29-1 to TRBJ2-5; maybe TRBD1 (6 bases). V gave up 5 bases and J gave up 2 bases, with 15 bases separating them. The CDR3 length is 14 residues. Germline CDR1 and CDR2: SQVTM and ANQGSEA.

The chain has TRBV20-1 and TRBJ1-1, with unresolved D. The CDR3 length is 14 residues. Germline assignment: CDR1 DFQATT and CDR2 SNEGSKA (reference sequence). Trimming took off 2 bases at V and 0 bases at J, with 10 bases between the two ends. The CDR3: CSARRSAMNTEAFF. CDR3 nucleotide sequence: TGCAGTGCTAGACGGAGTGCCATGAACACTGAAGCTTTCTTT.

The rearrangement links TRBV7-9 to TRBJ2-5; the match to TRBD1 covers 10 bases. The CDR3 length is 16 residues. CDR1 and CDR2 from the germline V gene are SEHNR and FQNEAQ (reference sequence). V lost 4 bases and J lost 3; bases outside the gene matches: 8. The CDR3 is CASSYSPGTGEETQYF. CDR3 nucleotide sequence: TGTGCCAGCAGCTACAGCCCCGGGACAGGGGAAGAGACCCAGTACTTC.

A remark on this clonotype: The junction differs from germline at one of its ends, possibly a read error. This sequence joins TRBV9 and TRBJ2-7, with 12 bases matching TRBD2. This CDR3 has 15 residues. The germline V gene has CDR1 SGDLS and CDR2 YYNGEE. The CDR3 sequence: CASSTGTSGPYEQYF. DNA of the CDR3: TGTGCCAGCAGCACCGGGACTAGCGGGCCCTACGAGCAGTATTTC.

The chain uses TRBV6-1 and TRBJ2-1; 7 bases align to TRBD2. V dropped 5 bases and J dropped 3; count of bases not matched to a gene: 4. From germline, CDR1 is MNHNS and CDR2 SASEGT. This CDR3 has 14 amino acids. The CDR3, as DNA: TGTGCCAGCAGTAGGCGGGAGTTCTACAATGAGCAGTTCTTC. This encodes CASSRREFYNEQFF.